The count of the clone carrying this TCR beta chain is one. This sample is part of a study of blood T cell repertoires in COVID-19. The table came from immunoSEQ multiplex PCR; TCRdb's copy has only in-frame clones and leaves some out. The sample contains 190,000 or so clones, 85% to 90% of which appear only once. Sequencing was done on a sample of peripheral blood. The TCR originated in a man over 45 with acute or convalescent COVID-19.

Written as DNA, the CDR3 is TGCGCCAGCAGTGGGACTAGCGGTAATAATACGCAGTATTTT. It translates to CASSGTSGNNTQYF. The gene calls are TRBV10-1 and TRBJ2-3, with 10 bases lining up with TRBD2. Germline V gene lookup returns CDR1 WNHNN and CDR2 SYGVQD (reference sequence). This CDR3 region has 14 residues. J lost 7 bases, V lost 4 bases, and 5 bases had no gene match.